This T cell receptor beta chain was profiled in a study of CD8+CD57+ T cells in acquired aplastic anemia. The overall study: Quantities of DNA derived from sorted CD4+ and CD8+ cells averaged approximately 3 ug. Findings and caveats of the study: Nearly 30 was the count of CD8+ CDR3 sequences that patients shared with controls.

Turning to this clonotype: The target antigen is unknown. Compared with germline, one end of the junction differs, possibly owing to a read error.

The template used for profiling TCR beta VDJ and CDR3 was genomic DNA. MiXCR, run by TCRdb on the reads, gives a single entry per CDR3 protein. The sample includes hundreds of thousands of distinct CDR3 sequences, around 68% of them seen just once. Germline lookup yields CDR1 SGDLS and CDR2 YYNGEE. The CDR3 spans 14 residues. This sequence was found in a human donor in good health, serving as a control. The specimen sequenced was sorted CD4+, CD8+, or CD8+CD57+ T cells (not recorded which) from PBMCs. The chain combines TRBV9 with TRBJ1-6; 9 bases agree with TRBD1. CDR3 nucleotide sequence: TGCGCCAGCCGTTGGACAGGGGTGTACTCACCCCTCCACTTT. Protein: CASRWTGVYSPLHF.